These 11 T cell receptor beta chains came from one sample sequenced in a study of CD8+ T cells in alopecia areata. RNA extraction was followed by reverse transcription into cDNA, which acted as the sequencing template. The protocol was immunoSEQ multiplex PCR, while the TCRdb copy is restricted to in-frame clones and leaves out a portion. Among around 100,000 clones, roughly 53% were seen once, and the ten largest hold about 8.8%. Input material: CD4+ T cells sorted from blood. The origin of the receptors is a human donor in good health.

This chain links TRBV7-2 with TRBJ2-5; D gene unclear. V was cut by 5 bases and J by 5 bases, with 18 bases left in between. CDR3 size: 15 residues. The germline V gene has CDR1 SGHTA and CDR2 FQGNSA. For the CDR3, the DNA is TGTGCCAGCAGCCTGCTTAGTGGGTCCTGGGAGACCCAGTACTTC. As protein: CASSLLSGSWETQYF.

The chain links TRBV5-1 to TRBJ1-1; TRBD1 aligns across 7 bases. With 3 bases clipped from V and 1 base from J, the junction kept 6 bases outside the gene matches. The CDR3 spans 15 residues. Germline assignment: CDR1 SGHRS and CDR2 YFSETQ. CDR3 protein: CASSSHGTENTEAFF. Here the CDR3 DNA reads TGCGCCAGCAGCTCCCACGGGACAGAGAACACTGAAGCTTTCTTT.

The chain uses TRBV29-1 and TRBJ1-2, with D possibly being TRBD1 (6 bases). V shed 6 bases and J shed 3 bases, with 14 bases lying between them. Germline-derived CDR1 and CDR2 are SQVTM and ANQGSEA. This CDR3 contains 13 residues. The CDR3 DNA follows: TGCAGCGTCGGATCTACAGGGTACTATGGCTACACCTTC. It translates to CSVGSTGYYGYTF. The complete variable domain, with remaining parts taken from reference TRBV29-1 and TRBJ1-2, reads SAVISQKPSRDICQRGTSLTIQCQVDSQVTMMFWYRQQPGQSLTLIATANQGSEATYESGFVIDKFPISRPNLTFSTLTVSNMSPEDSSIYLCSVGSTGYYGYTFGSGTRLTVV.

This sequence joins TRBV29-1 and TRBJ1-1; D gene unclear. CDR3 length: 15 amino acids. In germline, CDR1 is SQVTM, CDR2 ANQGSEA. Trimming took 7 bases from V and 3 from J, leaving 21 bases between them. CDR3 sequence: CSGGMGGRTDTEAFF. The CDR3 region has the DNA TGCAGCGGGGGAATGGGTGGGCGGACGGACACTGAAGCTTTCTTT.

V and J are TRBV29-1 and TRBJ2-6, with no clear D. CDR1 and CDR2 from the germline V gene are SQVTM and ANQGSEA. V was shortened by 1 base and J by 0 bases, with 1 base between the two germline ends. The CDR3 loop spans 13 amino acids. CDR3 DNA sequence: TGCAGCGTTGAAGTCTCTGGGGCCAACGTCCTGACTTTC. Its translation is CSVEVSGANVLTF.

This chain joins TRBV5-1 and TRBJ2-1, with D tentatively TRBD1 (6 bases). Per the germline V gene, CDR1 is SGHRS and CDR2 is YFSETQ. This CDR3 spans 15 amino acids. V lost 4 bases, J lost 0 bases, and 11 bases lay in between. For the CDR3, the DNA is TGCGCCAGCAGCATCGGACAGAGCTCCTACAATGAGCAGTTCTTC. Protein sequence: CASSIGQSSYNEQFF.

This clone was picked up a small number of times. V gene TRBV25-1 combines with J gene TRBJ2-7; a possible D gene is TRBD2 (6 bases). CDR3 length: 14 amino acids. Germline CDR1 reads MGHDK; CDR2 reads SYGVNS. Deletions cut 5 bases from V and 4 bases from J, with 15 bases between. The CDR3: CASSSPGTSYEQYF. In DNA form, the CDR3 reads TGTGCCAGCAGTTCGCCCGGGACTTCATACGAGCAGTACTTC.

The sample holds a few counts of this clone. The J gene is TRBJ1-1, the V gene TRBV29-1; 9 bases agree with TRBD1. There are 16 residues in the CDR3. V shed 6 bases, J shed 5 bases, and the junction held 16 bases outside the gene matches. Germline V gene sequence: CDR1 SQVTM, CDR2 ANQGSEA. CDR3 amino acids: CSVRVGQGSPRTEAFF. CDR3 coding DNA: TGCAGCGTCCGAGTAGGACAGGGGTCCCCAAGAACTGAAGCTTTCTTT.

The gene calls are TRBV4-1 and TRBJ2-3, with D possibly matching TRBD1 (5 bases). The CDR3 runs 17 residues. V was trimmed by 2 bases and J by 2 bases, leaving 17 bases between them. Per germline, CDR1 MGHRA and CDR2 YSYEKL. CDR3 protein: CASSQFSPGIITDTQYF. The CDR3 DNA sequence: TGCGCCAGCAGCCAATTCTCTCCAGGGATTATCACAGATACGCAGTATTTT.

This clone was detected only a few times. The rearrangement joins TRBV7-2 to TRBJ2-5; D gene uncertain. Germline loops: CDR1 SGHTA, CDR2 FQGNSA. With 7 bases removed from V and 2 bases from J, the gap between germline ends came to 11 bases. There are 13 residues in the CDR3. Written as DNA, the CDR3 is TGTGCCAGCAACAACCCGGCGCAAGAGACCCAGTACTTC. This gives the protein CASNNPAQETQYF.

The chain joins TRBV29-1 to TRBJ2-5; D remains unclear. Germline loops: CDR1 SQVTM, CDR2 ANQGSEA. This CDR3 is 12 amino acids long. V shed 4 bases and J shed 3 bases, with 9 bases lying between them. In nucleotides, the CDR3 is TGCAGCGTTGCTCCAGAAGAAGAGACCCAGTACTTC. Translated: CSVAPEEETQYF.